This TCR beta chain was recorded in a study of regulatory and conventional T cells in RAG deficiency. Study-wide results and limits: RAG-deficient patients showed markedly lower Shannon entropy and higher Simpson indices than control T-cell subsets. Sorted Omenn CD25-high CD127-low cells may not be bona fide Tregs.

The V end lost 3 bases, the J end lost 0 bases, and 8 bases lay between the germline ends. Germline-derived CDR1 and CDR2 are MGHRA and YSYEKL. This CDR3 comprises 15 residues. The assay was immunoSEQ multiplex PCR, and TCRdb's table has in-frame clones only and misses some. The sample yields approximately 48,000 clones, 90% seen once. Blood CD4+ CD25-low CD127-high conventional T cells supplied the genomic DNA template. Notes on this clone: Its antigen is as yet unknown.

The sample was also linked to a second study, of regulatory T cells. Turning to that study: Amplification used 52 TRBV primers and 13 TRBJ primers. Patient repertoires had restricted TRB V-J pairs and skewed V and J usage, most in Tregs.

The chain combines TRBV4-1 with TRBJ1-4; no clear D. This sequence was found in a human donor in good health. The sequenced sample was CD4+ effector T cells sorted from blood. CDR3 amino acids: CASSQGWATNEKLFF. CDR3 DNA sequence: TGCGCCAGCAGCCAGGGTTGGGCAACTAATGAAAAACTGTTTTTT.